A single T cell receptor beta chain is shown here with its context. The germline V gene encodes CDR1 SSHAT and CDR2 FNYEAQ (reference sequence). Germline trimming cut 4 bases from V and 6 bases from J; bases unmatched to any gene: 6. This CDR3 is 13 amino acids long. Source study methods: Using reference gene primer amplification, nucleated cell counts were estimated. Clones were sequenced by immunoSEQ multiplex PCR, and TCRdb holds only the in-frame ones, with some missing. For V, J and clone size, that table is used; D and trimming come from the DNA. The sample holds roughly 80,000 clones, 80% to 90% seen once. These data are taken from a study of blood T cell repertoires in COVID-19. Study-wide background: From the United States, Italy and Spain came samples of acute and convalescent COVID-19. PBMCs, B-cell-depleted T cells, or T cells were the source of the cDNA or gDNA that made up the material.

This chain joins TRBV7-7 and TRBJ2-7, with 7 bases matching TRBD1. The sequenced sample consisted of peripheral blood. The sequence derives from a woman between 55 and 75 years old with acute or convalescent COVID-19. The CDR3 nucleotides are TGTGCCAGCAGCTCAGACAGGGCGGGCGAGCAGTACTTC. This gives the protein CASSSDRAGEQYF.